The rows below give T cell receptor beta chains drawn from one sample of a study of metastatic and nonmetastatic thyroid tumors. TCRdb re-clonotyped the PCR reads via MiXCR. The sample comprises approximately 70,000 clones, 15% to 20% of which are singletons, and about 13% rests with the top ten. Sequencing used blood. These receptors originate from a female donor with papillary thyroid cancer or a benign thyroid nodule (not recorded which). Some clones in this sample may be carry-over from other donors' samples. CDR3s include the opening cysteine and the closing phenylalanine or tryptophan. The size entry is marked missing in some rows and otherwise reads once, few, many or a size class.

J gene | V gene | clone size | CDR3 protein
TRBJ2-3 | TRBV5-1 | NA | CASSVRPTASTDTQYF
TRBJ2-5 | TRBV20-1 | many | CSASSGSLISETQYF
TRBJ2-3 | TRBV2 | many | CASSEFGTATRDTQYF
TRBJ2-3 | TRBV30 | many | CAWRSTRISTDTQYF
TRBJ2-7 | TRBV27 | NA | CASRKRQWVNEQYF
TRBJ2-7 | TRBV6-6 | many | CASSYTGNSGEQYF
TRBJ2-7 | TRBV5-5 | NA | CASSLRSGSYEQYF
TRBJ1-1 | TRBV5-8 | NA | CASDSGQGVNTEAFF
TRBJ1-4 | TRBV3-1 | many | CASSPGLINEKLFF
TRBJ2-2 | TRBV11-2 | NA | CASSLDGGMGNTGELFF
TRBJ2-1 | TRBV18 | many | CASSPVAIYEQFF
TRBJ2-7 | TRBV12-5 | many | CASGSPLGEAYEQYF
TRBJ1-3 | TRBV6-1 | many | CASLSPGNTIYF
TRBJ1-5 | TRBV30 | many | CAWSLTDQPQHF
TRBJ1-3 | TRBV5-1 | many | CASSLERLTGSGNTIYF
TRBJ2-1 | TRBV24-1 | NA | CATSDREANEQFF
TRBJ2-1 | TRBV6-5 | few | CASTPGKMLPHNEQFF
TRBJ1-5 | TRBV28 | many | CASIRDRAQPQHF
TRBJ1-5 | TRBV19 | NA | CASSISTNQPQHF
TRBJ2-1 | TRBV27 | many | CASSRGTSSYNEQFF
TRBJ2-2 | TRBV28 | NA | CASSQDNANTVELFF